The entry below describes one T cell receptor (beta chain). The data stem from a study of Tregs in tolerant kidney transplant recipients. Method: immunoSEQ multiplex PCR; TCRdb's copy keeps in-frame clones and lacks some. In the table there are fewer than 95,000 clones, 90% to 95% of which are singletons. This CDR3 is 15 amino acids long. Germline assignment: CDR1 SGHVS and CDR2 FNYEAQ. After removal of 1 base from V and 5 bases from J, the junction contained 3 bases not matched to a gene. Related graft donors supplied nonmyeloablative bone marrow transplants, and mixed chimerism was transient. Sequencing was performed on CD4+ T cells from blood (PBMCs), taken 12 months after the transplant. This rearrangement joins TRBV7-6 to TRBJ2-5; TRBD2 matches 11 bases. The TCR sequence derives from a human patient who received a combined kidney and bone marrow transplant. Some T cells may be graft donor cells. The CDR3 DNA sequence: TGTGCCAGCAGCTTAGGACTAGCGGGGACCGAGACCCAGTACTTC. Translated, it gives CASSLGLAGTETQYF. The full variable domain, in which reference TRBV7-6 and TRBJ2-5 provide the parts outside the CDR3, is GAGVSQSPRYKVTKRGQDVALRCDPISGHVSLYWYRQALGQGPEFLTYFNYEAQQDKSGLPNDRFSAERPEGSISTLTIQRTEQRDSAMYRCASSLGLAGTETQYFGPGTRLLVL.